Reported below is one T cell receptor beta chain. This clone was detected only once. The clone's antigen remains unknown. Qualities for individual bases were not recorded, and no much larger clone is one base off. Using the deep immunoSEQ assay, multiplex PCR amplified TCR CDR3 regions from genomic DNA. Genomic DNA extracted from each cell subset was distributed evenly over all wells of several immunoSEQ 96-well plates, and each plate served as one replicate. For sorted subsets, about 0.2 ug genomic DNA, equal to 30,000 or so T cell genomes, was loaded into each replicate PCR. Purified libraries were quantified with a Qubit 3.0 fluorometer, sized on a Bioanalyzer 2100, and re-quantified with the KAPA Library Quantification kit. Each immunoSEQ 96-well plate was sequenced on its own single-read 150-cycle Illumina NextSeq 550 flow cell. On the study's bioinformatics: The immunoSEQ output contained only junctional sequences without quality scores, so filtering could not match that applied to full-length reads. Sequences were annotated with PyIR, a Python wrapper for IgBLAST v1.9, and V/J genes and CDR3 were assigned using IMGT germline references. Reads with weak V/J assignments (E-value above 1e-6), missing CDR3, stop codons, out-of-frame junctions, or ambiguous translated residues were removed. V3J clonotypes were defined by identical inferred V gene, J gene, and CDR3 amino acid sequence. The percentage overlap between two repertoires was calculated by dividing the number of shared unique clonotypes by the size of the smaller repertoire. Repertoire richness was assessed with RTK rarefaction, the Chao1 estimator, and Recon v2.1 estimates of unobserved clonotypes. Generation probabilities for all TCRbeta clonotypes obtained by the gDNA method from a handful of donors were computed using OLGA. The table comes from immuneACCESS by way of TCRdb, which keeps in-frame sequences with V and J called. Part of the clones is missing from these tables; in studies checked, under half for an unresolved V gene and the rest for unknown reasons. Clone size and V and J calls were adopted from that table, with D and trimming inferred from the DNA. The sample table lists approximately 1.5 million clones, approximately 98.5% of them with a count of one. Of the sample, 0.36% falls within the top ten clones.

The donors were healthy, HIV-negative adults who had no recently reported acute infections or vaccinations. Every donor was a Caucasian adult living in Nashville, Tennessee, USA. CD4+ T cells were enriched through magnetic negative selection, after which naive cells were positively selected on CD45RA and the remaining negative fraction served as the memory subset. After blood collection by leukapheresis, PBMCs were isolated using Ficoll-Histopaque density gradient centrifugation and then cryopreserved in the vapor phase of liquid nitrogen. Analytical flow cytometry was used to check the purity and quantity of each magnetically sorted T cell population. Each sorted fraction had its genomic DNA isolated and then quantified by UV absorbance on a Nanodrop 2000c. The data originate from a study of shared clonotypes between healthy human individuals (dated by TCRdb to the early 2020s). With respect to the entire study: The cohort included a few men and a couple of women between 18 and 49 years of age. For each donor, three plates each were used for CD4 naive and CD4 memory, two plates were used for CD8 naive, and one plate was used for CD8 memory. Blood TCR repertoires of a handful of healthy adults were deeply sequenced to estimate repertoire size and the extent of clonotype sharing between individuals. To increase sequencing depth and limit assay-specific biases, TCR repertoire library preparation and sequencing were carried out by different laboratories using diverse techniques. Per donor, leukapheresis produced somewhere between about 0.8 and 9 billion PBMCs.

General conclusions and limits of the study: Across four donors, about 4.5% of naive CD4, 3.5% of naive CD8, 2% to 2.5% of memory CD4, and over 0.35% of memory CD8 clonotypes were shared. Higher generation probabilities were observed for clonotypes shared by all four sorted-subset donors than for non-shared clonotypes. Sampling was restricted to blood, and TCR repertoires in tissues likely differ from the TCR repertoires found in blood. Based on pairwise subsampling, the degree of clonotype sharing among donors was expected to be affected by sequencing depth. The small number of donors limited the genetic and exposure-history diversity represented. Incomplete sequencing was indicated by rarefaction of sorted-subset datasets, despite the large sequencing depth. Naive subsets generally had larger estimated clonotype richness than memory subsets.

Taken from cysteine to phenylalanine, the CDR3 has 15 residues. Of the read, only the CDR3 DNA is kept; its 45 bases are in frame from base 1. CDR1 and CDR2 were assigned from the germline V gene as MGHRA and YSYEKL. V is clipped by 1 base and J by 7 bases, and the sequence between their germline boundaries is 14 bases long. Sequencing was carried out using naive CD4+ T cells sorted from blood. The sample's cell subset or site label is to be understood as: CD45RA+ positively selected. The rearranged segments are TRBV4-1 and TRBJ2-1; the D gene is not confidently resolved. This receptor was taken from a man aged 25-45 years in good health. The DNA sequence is TGCGCCAGCAGCCAAGTGGCGGTTCGGGTTAATGAGCAGTTCTTC. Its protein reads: CASSQVAVRVNEQFF.